Shown below are 23 T cell receptor beta chains from a single sample sequenced in a study of T cell clones after liver transplantation. Method: immunoSEQ multiplex PCR; TCRdb's copy keeps in-frame clones and lacks some. The repertoire holds about 75,000 clones, with 80% to 90% as singletons. The sequencing used CD4+ T cells from blood, collected less than 50 months after liver transplant. Source of these receptors: a human patient who received a liver transplant. Some T cells may possibly be graft donor cells.

This chain links TRBV7-3 with TRBJ2-3; D is ambiguous. V was clipped by 2 bases and J by 3 bases, with 6 bases between them. Germline values: CDR1 SGHTA, CDR2 FQGTGA. The CDR3 length is 13 residues. CDR3 sequence: CASSLGSTDTQYF. The CDR3 bases are TGTGCCAGCAGCTTAGGCAGTACAGATACGCAGTATTTT. The variable domain in full, with the rest retrieved from reference TRBV7-3 and TRBJ2-3, is GAGVSQTPSNKVTEKGKYVELRCDPISGHTALYWYRQSLGQGPEFLIYFQGTGAADDSGLPNDRFFAVRPEGSVSTLKIQRTERGDSAVYLCASSLGSTDTQYFGPGTRLTVL.

The V and J genes are TRBV28 and TRBJ2-5; the match to TRBD2 covers 9 bases. The CDR3 has 18 residues. CDR1 is MDHEN and CDR2 is SYDVKM in the germline V gene. J lost 5 bases, V lost 8 bases, and 21 bases had no gene match. The CDR3 sequence is CASGSRGAGGRERETQYF. The CDR3 DNA sequence: TGTGCCAGCGGGTCCCGTGGGGCTGGCGGGAGGGAGCGTGAGACCCAGTACTTC.

The V call is TRBV6-5, the J call TRBJ1-1; the D is unclear. The V gene lost 6 bases and the J gene lost 10 bases, with 18 bases spanning the gap. CDR1 is MNHEY and CDR2 is SVGAGI in the germline V gene. The CDR3 is made up of 13 amino acids. CDR3 residues: CASRPQNPSGAFF. CDR3 coding DNA: TGTGCCAGCAGACCTCAGAACCCCTCGGGAGCTTTCTTT.

The J gene is TRBJ2-7, the V gene TRBV7-2; tentatively, D is TRBD1 (7 bases). Trimming pared 1 base from V and 3 bases from J, leaving 13 bases between. The germline V gene encodes CDR1 SGHTA and CDR2 FQGNSA. This CDR3 contains 15 residues. The CDR3 nucleotides read TGTGCCAGCAGCTTAGATCGCGGGACAGTCTACGAGCAGTACTTC. This gives the protein CASSLDRGTVYEQYF.

The chain carries TRBV4-1 and TRBJ2-7, with TRBD1 identical over 8 bases. CDR3 size: 16 residues. Germline assignment: CDR1 MGHRA and CDR2 YSYEKL. Trimming took 0 bases from V and 2 from J; bases not matched to a gene: 6. CDR3 nucleotide sequence: TGCGCCAGCAGCCAAGATGGGCGACAGGGGCCCTACGAGCAGTACTTC. Translated: CASSQDGRQGPYEQYF.

This chain joins TRBV7-9 and TRBJ2-5; D tentatively reads TRBD1 or TRBD2 (6 bases each). Trimming left V 1 base short and J 2 bases short, with 11 bases between. Germline assignment: CDR1 SEHNR and CDR2 FQNEAQ (reference sequence). CDR3 length: 15 amino acids. CDR3 protein: CASSLVPGAQETQYF. The CDR3 DNA is TGTGCCAGCAGCTTAGTGCCGGGGGCTCAAGAGACCCAGTACTTC.

This chain connects TRBV30 to TRBJ2-3, with unresolved D. There are 15 residues in the CDR3. Trimming shortened V by 4 bases and J by 1 base, and 15 bases separated the two germline ends. From germline, CDR1 is GTSNPN and CDR2 SVGIG (reference sequence). For the CDR3, the DNA is TGTGCCTGGACAACCGGCCGTACCGGCACAGATACGCAGTATTTT. It specifies CAWTTGRTGTDTQYF.

This chain joins TRBV28 and TRBJ1-4, with D perhaps TRBD1 (5 bases). The germline gives CDR1 MDHEN, CDR2 SYDVKM. CDR3 length: 16 residues. The V and J ends lost 5 bases and 12 bases respectively, with 25 bases between them. CDR3 region: CASSQSTGTGDMELFF. CDR3 DNA: TGTGCCAGCAGTCAATCCACGGGGACGGGGGATATGGAACTGTTTTTT. Drawing the rest from reference TRBV28 and TRBJ1-4, the complete variable domain is DVKVTQSSRYLVKRTGEKVFLECVQDMDHENMFWYRQDPGLGLRLIYFSYDVKMKEKGDIPEGYSVSREKKERFSLILESASTNQTSMYLCASSQSTGTGDMELFFGSGTQLSVL.

V usage is TRBV9 and J usage is TRBJ2-7, with TRBD2 as a possible D gene (5 bases). The germline V gene encodes CDR1 SGDLS and CDR2 YYNGEE. V lost 2 bases, J lost 7 bases, and 22 bases lay in between. The length of the CDR3 is 16 residues. CDR3 protein: CASSVRVGDPPGEQYF. CDR3 coding DNA: TGTGCCAGCAGCGTGAGGGTGGGTGACCCCCCCGGGGAGCAGTACTTC.

This chain links TRBV6-1 with TRBJ2-3; 9 bases align to TRBD2. The CDR3 is 16 residues long. CDR1 is MNHNS and CDR2 is SASEGT in the germline V gene. V trimming: 2 bases; J trimming: 4 bases; junction bases outside the gene matches: 7. The CDR3 protein is CASSELGGRAPDTQYF. The CDR3, as DNA: TGTGCCAGCAGTGAATTAGGCGGGAGGGCCCCAGATACGCAGTATTTT.

This clone has just one count. The rearrangement links TRBV7-8 to TRBJ1-2; no reliable D call. V was shortened by 5 bases and J by 4 bases, with 17 bases between the two germline ends. The CDR3 spans 15 residues. Germline lookup yields CDR1 SGHVS and CDR2 FQNEAQ. CDR3 amino acids: CASSLVTRKTYGYTF. The CDR3 DNA sequence: TGTGCCAGCAGCCTCGTTACCCGAAAGACCTATGGCTACACCTTC.

This chain connects TRBV9 to TRBJ2-1; 9 bases map to TRBD2. The V gene end was trimmed by 1 base and the J gene end by 4 bases; junction bases not matched to a gene: 0. This CDR3 has 14 amino acids. Looked up from germline, CDR1 is SGDLS and CDR2 is YYNGEE. CDR3 in DNA: TGTGCCAGCAGCGTACTAGCGGGATACAATGAGCAGTTCTTC. It translates to CASSVLAGYNEQFF.

This chain links TRBV6-1 with TRBJ1-2; no clear D gene. Germline assignment: CDR1 MNHNS and CDR2 SASEGT. V lost 1 base, J lost 0 bases, and 9 bases lay in between. The CDR3 runs 15 residues. The CDR3 is CASSEGGGPNYGYTF. CDR3 sequence (DNA): TGTGCCAGCAGTGAAGGAGGCGGGCCTAACTATGGCTACACCTTC.

The chain links TRBV19 to TRBJ1-5, with 8 bases that match TRBD1. The CDR3 consists of 15 residues. Germline CDR1 LNHDA, CDR2 SQIVND (reference sequence). V lost 10 bases to trimming and J lost 2 bases; unmatched junction nucleotides: 10. The CDR3 protein is CATQTGVGGNQPQHF. Written as DNA, the CDR3 is TGTGCCACACAGACAGGGGTAGGTGGCAATCAGCCCCAGCATTTT.

The chain has TRBV5-1 and TRBJ2-2; no firm D call. The ends were cut back, 2 bases at V and 2 bases at J, with 25 bases in the middle. Germline loops: CDR1 SGHRS, CDR2 YFSETQ. The CDR3 totals 20 residues. Here the CDR3 DNA reads TGCGCCAGCAGCTTCGCGTCCGGCGTACAGACTCACTTTAACACCGGGGAGCTGTTTTTT. It specifies CASSFASGVQTHFNTGELFF. The full variable domain, completed using reference TRBV5-1 and TRBJ2-2, is KAGVTQTPRYLIKTRGQQVTLSCSPISGHRSVSWYQQTPGQGLQFLFEYFSETQRNKGNFPGRFSGRQFSNSRSEMNVSTLELGDSALYLCASSFASGVQTHFNTGELFFGEGSRLTVL.

Of note for this clone: At one end, the junction sequence differs from germline, possibly due to a read error. The chain has TRBV5-6 and TRBJ1-1, with 7 bases fitting TRBD1. This CDR3 is built from 13 residues. CDR1 and CDR2 (germline): SGHDT, YYEEEE. The CDR3, as DNA: TGTGCCAGCAGCTCACAGGGGTACAAGGCGAAGGGATTT. Translating gives CASSSQGYKAKGF.

This clone was counted a single time. The V gene is TRBV7-9, the J gene TRBJ2-1; D gene uncertain. The CDR3 loop spans 14 amino acids. The germline V and J ends were trimmed by 1 base and 4 bases, with 8 bases remaining between them. The germline V gene encodes CDR1 SEHNR and CDR2 FQNEAQ (reference sequence). The CDR3 loop reads CASSLGAAYNEQFF. In nucleotides, the CDR3 is TGTGCCAGCAGCTTAGGTGCAGCTTACAATGAGCAGTTCTTC.

The chain combines TRBV4-2 with TRBJ2-7, with 8 bases that match TRBD2. The J segment lost 4 bases and the V segment lost 0 bases, leaving 8 bases of the junction unmatched. The CDR3 spans 16 residues. CDR1 is LGHNA and CDR2 is YNFKEQ in the germline V gene. The CDR3 loop is CASSQDPAGVPYEQYF. The CDR3 DNA follows: TGTGCCAGCAGCCAAGATCCAGCGGGAGTCCCATACGAGCAGTACTTC.

The chain combines TRBV7-2 with TRBJ2-1, with D unresolved. Trimming cost V 1 base and J 5 bases, with 6 bases left between them. Germline CDR1 SGHTA, CDR2 FQGNSA. CDR3 length: 13 amino acids. The CDR3 bases are TGTGCCAGCAGCTTAGAAAAACACAATGAGCAGTTCTTC. This codes for CASSLEKHNEQFF.

As concerns this clone: The sample has other DNA sequences that encode this CDR3 too. This chain connects TRBV5-1 to TRBJ2-1; 8 bases are a match to TRBD2. Germline CDR1 SGHRS, CDR2 YFSETQ. Trimming took 4 bases from V and 7 from J; bases not matched to a gene: 13. The CDR3 totals 16 residues. CDR3 protein: CASSLGPSGSSNEQFF. In DNA form, the CDR3 reads TGCGCCAGCAGCCTGGGACCCAGCGGGAGTTCTAATGAGCAGTTCTTC.

The chain carries TRBV10-3 and TRBJ2-2, with 7 bases fitting TRBD1. The CDR3 sequence is 15 residues long. Germline V CDR1 and CDR2: ENHRY, SYGVKD. V dropped 7 bases and J dropped 0; count of bases not matched to a gene: 5. The CDR3 is CAINQGVANTGELFF. The CDR3 region has the DNA TGTGCCATCAACCAGGGGGTTGCGAACACCGGGGAGCTGTTTTTT.

The rearrangement links TRBV5-1 to TRBJ2-3; D is unresolved. Between the trimmed V and J ends, which lost 2 bases and 2 bases, there was a span of 9 bases. CDR1 and CDR2 from the germline V gene are SGHRS and YFSETQ. This CDR3 region has 14 residues. The CDR3 region is CASSLSQHTDTQYF. CDR3 sequence (DNA): TGCGCCAGCAGCTTATCCCAGCACACAGATACGCAGTATTTT.

About this clone: The same CDR3 can be traced to other DNA sequences in this sample. The chain employs TRBV27 and TRBJ1-2, with a weak D call TRBD1 (5 bases). In germline, CDR1 is MNHEY, CDR2 SMNVEV (reference sequence). The CDR3 is 13 residues long. V lost 3 bases, J lost 8 bases, and 13 bases lay in between. The CDR3 here is CASSFRGGEGYTF. The CDR3 DNA reads as TGTGCCAGCAGTTTTAGGGGTGGGGAGGGCTACACCTTC.